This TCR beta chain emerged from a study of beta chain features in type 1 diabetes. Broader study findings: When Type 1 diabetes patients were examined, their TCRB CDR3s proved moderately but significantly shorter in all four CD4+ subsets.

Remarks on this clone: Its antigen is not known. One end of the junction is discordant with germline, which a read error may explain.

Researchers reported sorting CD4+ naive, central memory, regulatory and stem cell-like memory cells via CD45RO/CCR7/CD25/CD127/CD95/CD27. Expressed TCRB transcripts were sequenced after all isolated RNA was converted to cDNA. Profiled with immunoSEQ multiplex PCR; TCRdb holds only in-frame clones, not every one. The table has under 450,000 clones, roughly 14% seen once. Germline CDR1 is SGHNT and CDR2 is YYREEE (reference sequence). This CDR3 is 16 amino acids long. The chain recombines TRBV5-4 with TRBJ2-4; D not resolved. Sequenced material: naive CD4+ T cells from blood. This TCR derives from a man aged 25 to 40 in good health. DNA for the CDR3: TGCGCCAGCAGCCAAGATATTGGCAAAGCCAAAAACATTCAGTACTTC. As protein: CASSQDIGKAKNIQYF.